These 28 T cell receptor beta chains came from one sample sequenced in a study of esophageal squamous cell carcinoma tumors. Amplification combined a P20EA primer and a TCR alpha or TCR beta constant-region primer, then a nested second PCR used CA2 or CB2. A polyT18-containing BSL-18E primer started reverse transcription before unbiased adaptor ligation RT-PCR amplified the TCR genes. One entry per CDR3 protein results from TCRdb running MiXCR on the 5' RACE reads. The top ten hold less than 40% of the sample, which has thousands of distinct CDR3 sequences, approximately 23% seen once. Sequencing input: tumor tissue. These receptor sequences come from a man aged 45-79 years with esophageal squamous cell carcinoma.

In this sample, this clonotype turned up many times. This chain joins TRBV5-4 and TRBJ2-5, with 8 bases lining up with TRBD2. Germline-derived CDR1 and CDR2 are SGHNT and YYREEE (reference sequence). The CDR3 covers 11 residues. With V trimmed by 4 bases and J by 12 bases, 5 bases remained unmatched. For the CDR3, the DNA is TGTGCCAGCAGCCGTTGGGGACTAGAGTACTTC. Its protein product is CASSRWGLEYF. Combining the CDR3 with reference TRBV5-4 and TRBJ2-5 gives the whole variable domain ETGVTQSPTHLIKTRGQQVTLRCSSQSGHNTVSWYQQALGQGPQFIFQYYREEENGRGNFPPRFSGLQFPNYSSELNVNALELDDSALYLCASSRWGLEYFGPGTRLLVL.

The chain combines TRBV27 with TRBJ1-4; D gene ambiguous. V lost 7 bases, J lost 0 bases, and 9 bases lay in between. The CDR3 contains 14 residues. Per the germline V gene, CDR1 is MNHEY and CDR2 is SMNVEV (reference sequence). The CDR3 region is CASTSGSTNEKLFF. The CDR3 bases are TGTGCCAGCACCTCGGGTTCAACTAATGAAAAACTGTTTTTT.

This clonotype was observed a handful of times. For the CDR3, the DNA is TGTGCCAGCAGCGTGGGGCTAGCGACCTACGAGCAGTACTTC. Its protein is CASSVGLATYEQYF. The chain uses TRBV9 and TRBJ2-7; tentatively, D is TRBD2 (6 bases). The length of the CDR3 is 14 residues. Trimming left V 2 bases short and J 2 bases short, with 11 bases between. In germline, CDR1 is SGDLS, CDR2 YYNGEE.

J is TRBJ2-1 and V is TRBV20-1, with a tentative D call TRBD1 (6 bases). Germline CDR1 DFQATT, CDR2 SNEGSKA (reference sequence). The V and J ends lost 5 bases and 4 bases respectively, with 21 bases between them. The CDR3 is 16 amino acids. CDR3 protein: CSAEDRVLFHYNEQFF. The CDR3 bases are TGCAGTGCTGAGGACAGAGTACTCTTCCATTACAATGAGCAGTTCTTC.

This clonotype was seen a few times. V and J are TRBV20-1 and TRBJ2-2; D uncertain. Germline-derived CDR1 and CDR2 are DFQATT and SNEGSKA (reference sequence). This CDR3 contains 14 residues. Trimming stripped 0 bases from V and 0 bases from J, with 5 bases between. In nucleotides, the CDR3 is TGCAGTGCTAGAGACCAGCCGAACACCGGGGAGCTGTTTTTT. Its translation is CSARDQPNTGELFF.

Within the sample, this clonotype is medium-sized. The chain has TRBV6-5 and TRBJ1-3; D is possibly TRBD1 (5 bases). The CDR3 runs 13 residues. The germline gives CDR1 MNHEY, CDR2 SVGAGI. The V end lost 5 bases, the J end lost 3 bases, and 8 bases lay between the germline ends. The CDR3 loop is CASSGAGGNTIYF. The CDR3 DNA is TGTGCCAGCAGTGGGGCCGGTGGAAACACCATATATTTT.

This clonotype was seen only a few times. The V call is TRBV20-1, the J call TRBJ2-5, with 9 bases fitting TRBD1. The CDR3 length is 13 residues. Trimming cost V 6 bases and J 5 bases; bases outside gene matches: 7. Germline loops: CDR1 DFQATT, CDR2 SNEGSKA (reference sequence). In DNA form, the CDR3 reads TGCAGTGCAGGGACAGGGATACATGAGACCCAGTACTTC. This gives the protein CSAGTGIHETQYF.

Sample share makes this clonotype medium-sized. The J gene is TRBJ1-5, the V gene TRBV11-3, with 9 positions matching TRBD1. Germline V gives CDR1 SGHNT, CDR2 YENEEA. Trimming took 5 bases from V and 7 from J; bases not matched to a gene: 24. This CDR3 is built from 20 residues. CDR3 in amino acids: CASSPYLSTGGARGKQPQHF. As DNA, the CDR3 is TGTGCCAGCAGCCCCTACTTATCCACAGGGGGCGCTCGTGGAAAACAGCCCCAGCATTTT.

CDR3 sequence: CARSLRPAGGPGEQYF. The CDR3 DNA follows: TGTGCCAGAAGCTTGCGACCGGCGGGAGGGCCTGGGGAGCAGTACTTC. J is TRBJ2-7 and V is TRBV5-3, with 9 bases matching TRBD2. TRBV5-3 qualifies as an ORF whose function is uncertain. Unmatched junction bases numbered 12, after V lost 1 base and J lost 7 bases. This CDR3 contains 16 residues.

The chain has TRBV5-5 and TRBJ1-5; D ambiguous. This CDR3 spans 14 amino acids. V lost 0 bases, J lost 5 bases, and 9 bases lay in between. Germline V gene sequence: CDR1 SGHKS, CDR2 YYEKEE (reference sequence). CDR3 DNA sequence: TGTGCCAGCAGCTTGGTTTACGGGGATCAGCCCCAGCATTTT. Translated: CASSLVYGDQPQHF.

This sequence joins TRBV20-1 and TRBJ2-1; 12 bases line up with TRBD2. The V and J ends lost 5 bases and 6 bases, in that order; junction bases with no gene match: 11. The CDR3 has 16 amino acids. The germline CDR1 and CDR2 sequences are DFQATT and SNEGSKA (reference sequence). The CDR3 reads CSASRGGLAGINEQFF. The CDR3 DNA follows: TGCAGTGCTTCGAGGGGAGGACTAGCGGGGATCAATGAGCAGTTCTTC.

The chain carries TRBV28 and TRBJ2-3, with 7 bases that match TRBD2. Trimming took 1 base from V and 4 from J; bases not matched to a gene: 8. The CDR3 is 16 residues long. Germline V gene data show CDR1 as MDHEN and CDR2 as SYDVKM. CDR3 loop: CASSLSGTGGADTQYF. Here the CDR3 DNA reads TGTGCCAGCAGTTTATCCGGGACGGGGGGTGCAGATACGCAGTATTTT.

This clonotype counts as medium-sized. The chain is built from TRBV6-1 and TRBJ2-3, with 9 bases that match TRBD2. The CDR3 is 16 residues long. The germline V gene has CDR1 MNHNS and CDR2 SASEGT. Trimming took 5 bases from V and 2 from J; bases not matched to a gene: 8. CDR3 coding DNA: TGTGCCAGCAGTTCGGGGCTAGCGGGGCCCACAGATACGCAGTATTTT. Its protein product is CASSSGLAGPTDTQYF.

This rearrangement joins TRBV15 to TRBJ1-6; no reliable D call. V lost 0 bases and J 3 bases, leaving 6 bases between the germline ends. The CDR3 is 15 residues long. Germline V gene data show CDR1 as LNHNV and CDR2 as YYDKDF (reference sequence). CDR3 loop: CATSRDPVYNSPLHF. CDR3 in DNA: TGTGCCACCAGCAGAGATCCCGTCTATAATTCACCCCTCCACTTT.

By sample share, this clonotype is medium-sized. The rearrangement uses TRBV27 and TRBJ1-2, with TRBD1 matching 8 bases. This CDR3 region has 15 residues. CDR1 and CDR2 (germline): MNHEY, SMNVEV (reference sequence). V gave up 3 bases and J gave up 7 bases; unmatched junction bases: 10. The CDR3 loop is CASSFTPDRAAGYTF. The CDR3 DNA reads TGTGCCAGCAGTTTCACACCGGACAGGGCCGCTGGCTACACCTTC.

This clonotype was found a few times. This sequence joins TRBV7-6 and TRBJ2-7, with a weak D call TRBD2 (5 bases). Between the trimmed V and J ends, which lost 0 bases and 3 bases, there was a span of 6 bases. This CDR3 has 13 residues. CDR1 is SGHVS and CDR2 is FNYEAQ in the germline V gene. CDR3 region: CASSLAGDYEQYF. The CDR3 nucleotides read TGTGCCAGCAGCTTAGCGGGAGACTACGAGCAGTACTTC.

This clonotype was found a few times. The chain carries TRBV6-5 and TRBJ2-3, with TRBD2 matching 9 bases. Germline V gene lookup returns CDR1 MNHEY and CDR2 SVGAGI. The CDR3 sequence is 18 residues long. Trimming at V came to 5 bases and at J to 0 bases, leaving 12 bases not matched to a gene. The CDR3 DNA reads TGTGCCAGCAGTAATCGACTAGCGGACCTCCTTAGCACAGATACGCAGTATTTT. Its translation is CASSNRLADLLSTDTQYF.

This clonotype occurred a few times. This sequence joins TRBV10-3 and TRBJ1-5, with TRBD1 identical over 8 bases. The CDR3 consists of 14 residues. The ends lost 6 bases at V and 3 bases at J; junction bases unmatched: 4. The germline V gene encodes CDR1 ENHRY and CDR2 SYGVKD. The CDR3 protein is CAISPGQDNQPQHF. The CDR3 DNA is TGTGCCATCAGCCCGGGACAGGACAATCAGCCCCAGCATTTT.

The chain joins TRBV6-2 or TRBV6-3 to TRBJ2-3, with a possible D match to TRBD2 (5 bases). Germline-derived CDR1 and CDR2 are MNHEY and SVGEGT. This CDR3 is built from 15 residues. The V end lost 0 bases, the J end lost 0 bases, and 7 bases lay between the germline ends. The CDR3 protein is CASSYSTGSTDTQYF. CDR3 DNA: TGTGCCAGCAGTTACTCGACGGGGAGCACAGATACGCAGTATTTT.

Judged by abundance, this clonotype is medium-sized (0.01 to 0.1%). This chain joins TRBV10-3 and TRBJ2-5; 13 bases match TRBD2. The J segment lost 2 bases and the V segment lost 10 bases, leaving 13 bases of the junction unmatched. The CDR3 length is 17 residues. Germline values: CDR1 ENHRY, CDR2 SYGVKD. The CDR3 DNA reads TGTGCCACCGGCGCCAGGACTAGCGGGAGAGGGCAAGAGACCCAGTACTTC. Protein product: CATGARTSGRGQETQYF.

This clonotype is medium-sized (0.01 to 0.1%) within its sample. The genes are TRBV6-6 and TRBJ2-5; D not resolved. Trimming shortened V by 6 bases and J by 4 bases, and 9 bases separated the two germline ends. The CDR3 runs 12 residues. Germline V gene lookup returns CDR1 MNHNY and CDR2 SVGAGI (reference sequence). The chain's CDR3 is CASSPGGETQYF. The CDR3, as DNA: TGTGCCAGCAGCCCTGGCGGAGAGACCCAGTACTTC.

This clonotype turned up a few times. The rearrangement links TRBV25-1 to TRBJ1-5, with TRBD1 as a possible D gene (5 bases). V lost 4 bases to trimming and J lost 5 bases, with 12 bases between them. Germline values: CDR1 MGHDK, CDR2 SYGVNS. This CDR3 has 14 amino acids. The CDR3 nucleotides are TGTGCCAGCAGTGGGGCTGGGACTTATCAGCCCCAGCATTTT. It is translated as CASSGAGTYQPQHF.

The genes are TRBV25-1 and TRBJ1-4, with a weak D call TRBD1 (6 bases). V was clipped by 3 bases and J by 8 bases, with 16 bases between them. CDR1 and CDR2 from the germline V gene are MGHDK and SYGVNS. This CDR3 has 15 amino acids. The CDR3 is CASSDHPDRGEKLFF. In nucleotides, the CDR3 is TGTGCCAGCAGTGATCATCCGGACAGAGGGGAAAAACTGTTTTTT.

The table lists this clonotype with a few counts. The chain has TRBV30 and TRBJ2-7; D may be TRBD1 or TRBD2 (5 bases each). The V gene's germline CDR1 is GTSNPN and CDR2 SVGIG (reference sequence). Deletions cut 3 bases from V and 5 bases from J, with 14 bases between. The CDR3 totals 13 residues. CDR3 in DNA: TGTGCCTGGAGCAGAAGCCAGGGACACGAGCAGTACTTC. This gives the protein CAWSRSQGHEQYF.

V usage is TRBV30 and J usage is TRBJ2-3; D uncertain. The germline CDR1 and CDR2 sequences are GTSNPN and SVGIG (reference sequence). The CDR3 length is 11 residues. The V end lost 3 bases, the J end lost 5 bases, and 6 bases lay between the germline ends. CDR3 residues: CAWSPRDTQYF. CDR3 coding DNA: TGTGCCTGGAGCCCGAGAGATACGCAGTATTTT.

In this sample, this clonotype turned up many times. V is TRBV6-5 and J is TRBJ1-5, with 7 bases matching TRBD1. Germline loops: CDR1 MNHEY, CDR2 SVGAGI. CDR3 length equals 13 residues. The trim removed 2 bases at V and 7 bases at J, leaving 2 bases unmatched. The CDR3 coding sequence is TGTGCCAGCAGTTACGACAGGGCGCAGCCCCAGCATTTT. The encoded protein is CASSYDRAQPQHF.

This chain joins TRBV5-4 and TRBJ2-1; TRBD2 matches at 8 bases. CDR1 is SGHNT and CDR2 is YYREEE in the germline V gene (reference sequence). The CDR3 contains 16 residues. V lost 0 bases to trimming and J lost 9 bases; unmatched junction nucleotides: 11. Here the CDR3 reads CASSLAVGGRRTEQFF. For the CDR3, the DNA is TGTGCCAGCAGCTTGGCCGTCGGCGGGAGGCGAACTGAGCAGTTCTTC.

In this sample, this clonotype turned up many times. The rearrangement uses TRBV20-1 and TRBJ2-7; D assignment may be TRBD1 or TRBD2 (7 bases each). CDR1 is DFQATT, CDR2 SNEGSKA, per germline (reference sequence). V was clipped by 4 bases and J by 0 bases, with 13 bases between them. This CDR3 spans 14 amino acids. CDR3 sequence reads: CSATGGGSSYEQYF. Here the CDR3 DNA reads TGCAGTGCTACAGGGGGGGGGAGCTCCTACGAGCAGTACTTC.